This record looks at one TCR beta chain sequence and its context. Its antigen has not been determined. No base quality information exists; no much larger clone differs at one position. The treatment or condition label of this sample denotes: some 19 received Ad26.COV2.S at low or high dose, single or two shots; several received placebo; per-sample allocation not given. Repertoires of vaccine and placebo recipients were sequenced from samples collected on day 63 after the first injection. In Cohort 1b, about 25 adults aged 18-55 years were enrolled at a single site in Boston, USA, between 29 July and 7 August 2020. As a vaccine, Ad26.COV2.S was a replication-incompetent adenovirus type 26 vector that expressed a prefusion-stabilized SARS-CoV-2 spike protein derived from the original Wuhan strain. This record comes from a study of Ad26.COV2.S vaccination and SARS-CoV-2 variants (dated by TCRdb to 2020 to 2022). Background on the whole study: Donors in the vaccine arm were drawn from COV1001, a phase I-IIa trial of Ad26.COV2.S in healthy adults that was multicentre, randomized, double-blind and placebo-controlled. Ad26.COV2.S was administered intramuscularly at 5 x 10^10 or 1 x 10^11 viral particles, either as a single shot or as two shots given 56 days apart. TCRbeta repertoire sequencing was used to assess the specificity and breadth of SARS-CoV-2-reactive T cell receptors after Ad26.COV2.S vaccination. A total of around 32 samples were included in the TCR-sequenced set, comprising around 19 Ad26.COV2.S vaccine recipients, 5 placebo recipients and 8 SARS-CoV-2 convalescent individuals. Trial participants were randomized into five groups of five: low-dose or high-dose Ad26.COV2.S given once or twice, or placebo on both occasions. Throughout the experiments and outcome assessment, investigators stayed blinded to trial group allocation.

Study-wide findings and limitations: It was noted by the authors that total T cell responses may have been underestimated by the TCR breadth and depth analyses. Substantial breadth of spike-specific CD8+ and CD4+ T cell responses was reported after vaccination. Spike-specific TCR breadth was higher in Ad26.COV2.S recipients than in placebo recipients (P = 0.0014). Vaccine and placebo recipients had similar non-spike TCR breadth, a finding consistent with the vaccine containing only spike. The study lacked the statistical power to compare responses across vaccine doses or regimens.

The immunoSEQ Assay was the method used to sequence TCRbeta CDR3 regions. After extraction, genomic DNA underwent amplification by bias-controlled multiplex PCR, followed by high-throughput sequencing. As for the authors' bioinformatics: Collapsing and filtering of sequences were performed to quantify the absolute abundance of each unique TCRbeta CDR3 region. T cell fraction was estimated by normalizing TCRbeta template counts to usable DNA, which was measured by amplifying reference genes present in all nucleated cells. Repertoire TCRs were annotated as SARS-CoV-2-specific when V gene, CDR3 amino acid sequence and J gene were exactly matched to a known reactive TCR set. The reference SARS-CoV-2 TCR set was derived from MIRA and filtered for enrichment in COVID-19-positive ImmuneCODE repertoires, a step that removed public or cross-reactive TCRs. Using the MIRA antigens, annotated TCRs were further analysed by specific ORF or by position within an ORF. Breadth was defined as annotated unique rearrangements over total unique productive rearrangements; depth was the summed frequency of those rearrangements. TCR breadth was compared between groups using two-sided Wilcoxon rank-sum tests. TCRdb obtained this table from immuneACCESS and retained in-frame rearrangements with V and J assigned. These tables miss some clones; where compared with another copy, unresolved V genes account for less than half of the shortfall, and the remainder is unexplained. That table gives V, J and clone size, and the DNA gave D and trimming. A total of about 680,000 clones appear in this sample, 89% of them only once. About 1.5% of the sample rests with the top ten.

This specimen was peripheral blood, taken in a trial of Ad26.COV2.S vaccine versus placebo. The sequence came from a person between 18 and 59 years old who received the Ad26.COV2.S COVID-19 vaccine or a placebo.

The CDR3 amino acid sequence is: CASRQGMGLNTEAFF. Read as DNA, the sequence is TGTGCCAGCAGACAGGGGATGGGACTGAACACTGAAGCTTTCTTT. Recombination linked TRBV9 to TRBJ1-1; TRBD1 fits 7 bases in the junction. CDR3 length: 15 amino acids, cysteine to phenylalanine. The retained sequence is limited to the CDR3, 45 bases, with the frame set at the first base. Trimming takes 5 bases off V and 0 bases off J; junction bases not matched to a gene: 7. CDR1 and CDR2, per the germline V gene, are SGDLS and YYNGEE.